One and the same sample provided the 21 T cell receptor beta chains below, sequenced in a study of T cell responses to AZD1222 COVID-19 vaccine. TCRdb keeps only in-frame clones here, not all; method: immunoSEQ multiplex PCR. The table lists around 80,000 clones, under 90% of them singletons. This specimen consisted of peripheral blood, obtained 28 days after the second AZD1222 dose. All receptors derive from an adult who received the AZD1222 COVID-19 vaccine.

The chain couples TRBV7-9 to TRBJ2-5; D may be TRBD2 (6 bases). V was pared by 6 bases and J by 2 bases, with 16 bases between. CDR1 is SEHNR, CDR2 FQNEAQ, per germline (reference sequence). The CDR3 runs 15 residues. The DNA of the CDR3 is TGTGCCAGCAGGGGGATTGTAGCGGAACAAGAGACCCAGTACTTC. This sequence encodes CASRGIVAEQETQYF.

This chain connects TRBV3-1 (or the pseudogene TRBV3-2) to TRBJ1-1; D unresolved. This CDR3 is built from 13 residues. The germline V gene encodes CDR1 LGHDT and CDR2 YNNKEL (reference sequence). V lost 1 base and J 10 bases, leaving 13 bases between the germline ends. CDR3 region: CASSQAEVSRAFF. The DNA for the CDR3 is TGTGCCAGCAGCCAAGCGGAGGTAAGCCGAGCTTTCTTT.

The J gene is TRBJ2-5, the V gene TRBV7-3; possibly TRBD2 for D (5 bases). Germline-derived CDR1 and CDR2 are SGHTA and FQGTGA. The CDR3 covers 16 residues. The V end lost 2 bases, the J end lost 2 bases, and 15 bases lay between the germline ends. The CDR3 spells CASSLSAKLGQETQYF. In nucleotides, the CDR3 is TGTGCCAGCAGCTTATCCGCAAAACTAGGACAAGAGACCCAGTACTTC.

On this clone itself: At one end the junction does not follow the germline gene, possibly because of a read error. The chain has TRBV6-1 and TRBJ1-2; no reliable D call. There are 11 residues in the CDR3. Germline assignment: CDR1 MNHNS and CDR2 SASEGT. The CDR3 spells CASSEYEAASF. CDR3 bases: TGTGCCAGCAGTGAATACGAGGCCGCCTCCTTC.

V usage is TRBV7-9 and J usage is TRBJ2-3; 7 nucleotides align to TRBD2. CDR1 is SEHNR and CDR2 is FQNEAQ in the germline V gene (reference sequence). This CDR3 spans 14 amino acids. J gave up 2 bases and V 5 bases, and 4 bases lay outside the gene matches. CDR3 nucleotide sequence: TGTGCCAGCAGCCCACTAGCGTACACAGATACGCAGTATTTT. Its protein is CASSPLAYTDTQYF.

This chain links TRBV7-2 with TRBJ2-1, with a tentative D call TRBD1 (5 bases). Trimming pared 1 base from V and 10 bases from J, leaving 11 bases between. This CDR3 has 13 amino acids. Germline loops: CDR1 SGHTA, CDR2 FQGNSA. In DNA form, the CDR3 reads TGTGCCAGCAGCTTAGAGGCCAGGGTGGAGCAGTTCTTC. Residues: CASSLEARVEQFF.

The chain has TRBV5-1 and TRBJ1-3, with D maybe TRBD1 (6 bases). Trimming took off 4 bases at V and 7 bases at J, with 15 bases between the two ends. The CDR3 contains 14 residues. Germline CDR1 is SGHRS and CDR2 is YFSETQ. CDR3 nucleotide sequence: TGCGCCAGCAGCCAGACAGGCTTAGGGAACACCATATATTTT. Amino acid sequence: CASSQTGLGNTIYF.

This clone was recorded a few times. This chain links TRBV4-1 with TRBJ2-7; D is unclear. Between the trimmed V and J ends, which lost 0 bases and 1 base, there was a span of 16 bases. This CDR3 region has 17 residues. Germline V gene data show CDR1 as MGHRA and CDR2 as YSYEKL. The CDR3 is CASSQDLPQVRSYEQYF. The DNA of the CDR3 is TGCGCCAGCAGCCAAGATTTGCCCCAGGTACGGTCCTACGAGCAGTACTTC.

The chain recombines TRBV19 with TRBJ1-5; the D gene is possibly TRBD1 (6 bases). Germline CDR1 reads LNHDA; CDR2 reads SQIVND (reference sequence). The V end lost 6 bases, the J end lost 6 bases, and 15 bases lay between the germline ends. The CDR3 has 14 amino acids. The CDR3 loop is CASRQTGIGQPQHF. In nucleotides, the CDR3 is TGTGCCAGTAGACAAACAGGGATAGGTCAGCCCCAGCATTTT.

V usage is TRBV5-6 and J usage is TRBJ1-6, with TRBD1 matching over 7 bases. The CDR3 length is 14 residues. The V segment lost 0 bases and the J segment 9 bases; nucleotides outside the gene matches: 3. The germline CDR1 and CDR2 sequences are SGHDT and YYEEEE. The CDR3 region is CASSLGQGFSPLHF. The CDR3 bases are TGTGCCAGCAGCTTGGGACAGGGATTTTCACCCCTCCACTTT.

This rearrangement joins TRBV27 to TRBJ2-1; no clear D. The CDR3 extends over 14 amino acids. The ends were cut back, 2 bases at V and 5 bases at J, with 10 bases in the middle. Germline V lookup: CDR1 MNHEY, CDR2 SMNVEV (reference sequence). The CDR3 protein is CASSLTTFHNEQFF. Written as DNA, the CDR3 is TGTGCCAGCAGTTTAACAACGTTTCACAATGAGCAGTTCTTC.

This clone was detected a few times. J is TRBJ2-7 and V is TRBV7-9, with unresolved D. Trimming stripped 4 bases from V and 2 bases from J, with 9 bases between. Germline V gives CDR1 SEHNR, CDR2 FQNEAQ (reference sequence). This CDR3 comprises 13 residues. The CDR3 spells CASSSGPTYEQYF. Written as DNA, the CDR3 is TGTGCCAGCAGCTCCGGCCCGACCTACGAGCAGTACTTC.

J is TRBJ2-3 and V is TRBV11-3, with D possibly TRBD1 on 5 matching bases. The CDR3 is 14 amino acids. V lost 4 bases to trimming and J lost 2 bases, with 10 bases between them. CDR1 SGHNT and CDR2 YENEEA come from the germline V gene. The CDR3: CASSSRQYTDTQYF. Written as DNA, the CDR3 is TGTGCCAGCAGCTCCAGACAGTACACAGATACGCAGTATTTT. The full variable domain, with the rest looked up from reference TRBV11-3 and TRBJ2-3, is EAGVVQSPRYKIIEKKQPVAFWCNPISGHNTLYWYLQNLGQGPELLIRYENEEAVDDSQLPKDRFSAERLKGVDSTLKIQPAELGDSAVYLCASSSRQYTDTQYFGPGTRLTVL.

V and J are TRBV7-9 and TRBJ2-1, with D unclear. Trimming pared 0 bases from V and 8 bases from J, leaving 14 bases between. This CDR3 has 15 amino acids. Germline loops: CDR1 SEHNR, CDR2 FQNEAQ (reference sequence). The CDR3 sequence: CASSLASLTQDEQFF. In DNA, the CDR3 is TGTGCCAGCAGCTTAGCGTCTCTGACCCAAGATGAGCAGTTCTTC.

This clone has just a few counts. CDR3 amino acids: CASSLSSGDTEAFF. CDR3 coding DNA: TGTGCCAGCAGCCTCTCTTCCGGGGACACTGAAGCTTTCTTT. The chain recombines TRBV7-9 with TRBJ1-1; D not resolved. Per germline, CDR1 SEHNR and CDR2 FQNEAQ (reference sequence). The CDR3 spans 14 residues. V was trimmed by 5 bases and J by 3 bases, leaving 13 bases between them.

The chain links TRBV29-1 to TRBJ1-3; possibly TRBD1 for D (6 bases). The length of the CDR3 is 13 residues. Germline assignment: CDR1 SQVTM and CDR2 ANQGSEA. V gave up 6 bases and J gave up 3 bases, with 12 bases separating them. The CDR3 DNA reads as TGCAGCGTAGGACAGAATCTTGGAAACACCATATATTTT. Its protein product is CSVGQNLGNTIYF.

The chain is built from TRBV5-1 and TRBJ1-1; possibly TRBD1 for D (5 bases). Germline loops: CDR1 SGHRS, CDR2 YFSETQ. The CDR3 runs 14 residues. Trimming stripped 3 bases from V and 3 bases from J, with 12 bases between. CDR3 amino acids: CASSSTRVDTEAFF. The CDR3 DNA is TGCGCCAGCAGCTCTACCAGGGTTGACACTGAAGCTTTCTTT.

The rearrangement joins TRBV4-3 to TRBJ2-1; D is unresolved. Looked up from germline, CDR1 is LGHNA and CDR2 is YSLEER. Trimming removed 6 bases from V and 0 bases from J, with 9 bases in between. The CDR3 covers 14 residues. The CDR3 DNA reads TGCGCCAGCAGGACGGATAGCTCCTACAATGAGCAGTTCTTC. Its translation: CASRTDSSYNEQFF.

This clone was detected only a few times. This chain connects TRBV27 to TRBJ2-1; D remains ambiguous. In germline, CDR1 is MNHEY, CDR2 SMNVEV (reference sequence). The ends were cut back, 5 bases at V and 6 bases at J, with 5 bases in the middle. This CDR3 has 11 residues. The CDR3 DNA reads as TGTGCCAGCAGTAACTTCAATGAGCAGTTCTTC. This translates into CASSNFNEQFF.

V gene TRBV20-1 combines with J gene TRBJ1-3, with D uncertain. CDR1 DFQATT and CDR2 SNEGSKA come from the germline V gene (reference sequence). Trimming left V 4 bases short and J 4 bases short, with 11 bases between. This CDR3 spans 13 amino acids. DNA of the CDR3: TGCAGTGCTAATGATCCGGGGGGAAACACCATATATTTT. It is translated as CSANDPGGNTIYF.

The chain has TRBV19 and TRBJ2-3, with 9 nucleotides matching TRBD1. The V gene's germline CDR1 is LNHDA and CDR2 SQIVND (reference sequence). CDR3 length equals 16 residues. V trimming: 5 bases; J trimming: 1 base; junction bases outside the gene matches: 7. CDR3 residues: CASSPGTGFGTDTQYF. CDR3 nucleotides: TGTGCCAGTAGTCCCGGGACAGGGTTCGGCACAGATACGCAGTATTTT. The full variable domain, in which reference TRBV19 and TRBJ2-3 provide the parts outside the CDR3, is DGGITQSPKYLFRKEGQNVTLSCEQNLNHDAMYWYRQDPGQGLRLIYYSQIVNDFQKGDIAEGYSVSREKKESFPLTVTSAQKNPTAFYLCASSPGTGFGTDTQYFGPGTRLTVL.